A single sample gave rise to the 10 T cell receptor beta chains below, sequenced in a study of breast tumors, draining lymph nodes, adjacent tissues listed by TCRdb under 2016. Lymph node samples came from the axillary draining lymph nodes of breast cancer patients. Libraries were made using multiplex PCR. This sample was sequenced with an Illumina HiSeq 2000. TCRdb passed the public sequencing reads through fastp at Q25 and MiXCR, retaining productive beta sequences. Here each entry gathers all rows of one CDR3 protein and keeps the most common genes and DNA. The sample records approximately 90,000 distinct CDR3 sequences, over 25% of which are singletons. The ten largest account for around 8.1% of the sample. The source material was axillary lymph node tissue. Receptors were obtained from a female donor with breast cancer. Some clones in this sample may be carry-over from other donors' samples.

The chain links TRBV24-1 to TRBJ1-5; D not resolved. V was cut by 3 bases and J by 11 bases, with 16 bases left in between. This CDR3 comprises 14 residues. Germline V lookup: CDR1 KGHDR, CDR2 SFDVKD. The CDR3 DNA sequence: TGTGCCACCAGTGATCGGAGTGATTCGTGGACCCAGCATTTT. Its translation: CATSDRSDSWTQHF.

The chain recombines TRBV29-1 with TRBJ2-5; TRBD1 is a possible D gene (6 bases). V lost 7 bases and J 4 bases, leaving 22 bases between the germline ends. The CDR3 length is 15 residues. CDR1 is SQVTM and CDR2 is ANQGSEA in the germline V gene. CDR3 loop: CSARLATGLSETQYF. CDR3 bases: TGCAGCGCTAGGCTGGCTACAGGGTTGTCAGAGACCCAGTACTTC.

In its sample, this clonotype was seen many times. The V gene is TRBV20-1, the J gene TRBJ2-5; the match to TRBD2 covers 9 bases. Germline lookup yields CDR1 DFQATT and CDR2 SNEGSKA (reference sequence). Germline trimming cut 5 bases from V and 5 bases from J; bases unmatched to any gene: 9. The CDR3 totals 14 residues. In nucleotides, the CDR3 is TGCAGTGCTTTAAATAGCGGGAGAGGGGAGACCCAGTACTTC. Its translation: CSALNSGRGETQYF.

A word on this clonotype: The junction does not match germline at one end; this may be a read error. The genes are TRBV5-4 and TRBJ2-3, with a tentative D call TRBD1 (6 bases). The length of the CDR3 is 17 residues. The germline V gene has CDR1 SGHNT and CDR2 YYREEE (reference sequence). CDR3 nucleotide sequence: TGTGCCACCAGCCAATACGGACAGACGATCAGCACAGATACGCAGTATTTT. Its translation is CATSQYGQTISTDTQYF.

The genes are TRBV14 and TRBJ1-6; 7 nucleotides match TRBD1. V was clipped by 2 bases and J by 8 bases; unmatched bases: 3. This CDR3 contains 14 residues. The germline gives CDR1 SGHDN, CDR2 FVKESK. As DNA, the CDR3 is TGTGCCAGCAGCCAACGACAGGGTTATTCACCCCTCCACTTT. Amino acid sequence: CASSQRQGYSPLHF.

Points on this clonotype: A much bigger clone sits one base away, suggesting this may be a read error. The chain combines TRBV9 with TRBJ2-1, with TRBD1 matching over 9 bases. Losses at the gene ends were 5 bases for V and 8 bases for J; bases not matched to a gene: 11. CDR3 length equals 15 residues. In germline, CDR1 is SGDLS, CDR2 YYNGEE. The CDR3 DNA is TGTGCCAGCAGGATCCGGGACAGGGATTCGGATGAGCAGTTCTTC. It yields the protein CASRIRDRDSDEQFF.

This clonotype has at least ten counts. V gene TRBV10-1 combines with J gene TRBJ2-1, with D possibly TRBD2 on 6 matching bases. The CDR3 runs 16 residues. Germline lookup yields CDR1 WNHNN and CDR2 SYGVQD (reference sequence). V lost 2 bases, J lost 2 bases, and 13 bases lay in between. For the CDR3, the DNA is TGCGCCAGCAGTGAGCCTCGGGAGAGTCCCTACAATGAGCAGTTCTTC. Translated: CASSEPRESPYNEQFF.

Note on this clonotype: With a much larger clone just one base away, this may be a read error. As DNA, the CDR3 is TGTGCCAGCAGTCACTCCGGGGCAGGGAGGAATGGCTACACCTTC. Translating it yields CASSHSGAGRNGYTF. This chain joins TRBV6-5 and TRBJ1-2, with D perhaps TRBD1 (5 bases). Germline values: CDR1 MNHEY, CDR2 SVGAGI. The CDR3 has 15 residues.

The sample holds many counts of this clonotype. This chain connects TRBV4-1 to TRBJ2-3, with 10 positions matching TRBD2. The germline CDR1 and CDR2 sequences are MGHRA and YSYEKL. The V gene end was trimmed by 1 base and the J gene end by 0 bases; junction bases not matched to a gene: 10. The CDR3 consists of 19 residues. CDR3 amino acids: CASSQGTSGHTASTDTQYF. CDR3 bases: TGCGCCAGCAGCCAAGGGACTAGCGGTCATACCGCTAGCACAGATACGCAGTATTTT.

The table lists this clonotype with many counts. CDR3 nucleotide sequence: TGCGCCAGCAGCGACGGACTAGCGGGAGTGTGGTTCTTC. This gives the protein CASSDGLAGVWFF. This rearrangement joins TRBV5-1 to TRBJ2-1; 13 nucleotides align to TRBD2. V was pared by 4 bases and J by 15 bases, with 7 bases of the junction left unmatched. Germline V lookup: CDR1 SGHRS, CDR2 YFSETQ. The CDR3 loop spans 13 amino acids.